The entry below gives a single TCR beta chain sequence along with its context. V lost 2 bases to trimming and J lost 0 bases, with 11 bases between them. CDR1 and CDR2 (germline): SNHLY, FYNNEI. The CDR3 covers 15 residues. These data belong to a study of OX40 agonist ivuxolimab in advanced cancers. The protocol was immunoSEQ multiplex PCR, while the TCRdb copy is restricted to in-frame clones and leaves out a portion. Found here are some 90,000 clones, approximately 89% of them singletons; the top ten hold 3.5% to 5.5%. The specimen was CD4+ or CD8+ T cells sorted from blood, collected in a trial of the OX40 agonist ivuxolimab. This receptor was identified in an adult with an advanced solid tumor such as melanoma, head and neck, liver or kidney cancer. The chain links TRBV2 to TRBJ2-7; no clear D gene. The CDR3 DNA reads TGTGCCAGCAGTGAATTGTTGTCGGTCTCCTACGAGCAGTACTTC. This translates into CASSELLSVSYEQYF. The full variable domain, with the rest looked up from reference TRBV2 and TRBJ2-7, is EPEVTQTPSHQVTQMGQEVILRCVPISNHLYFYWYRQILGQKVEFLVSFYNNEISEKSEIFDDQFSVERPDGSNFTLKIRSTKLEDSAMYFCASSELLSVSYEQYFGPGTRLTVT.